This is a list of T cell receptor beta chains from one sample in a study of T cells in Graves' hyperthyroidism and ophthalmopathy. TCRdb recomputed calls from the multiplex PCR reads with MiXCR, one row per CDR3 protein. Among 540,000 or so distinct CDR3 sequences listed, 15% to 19% were seen once. Input material: blood. The source of these receptors is a woman aged 25-40 years with Graves' hyperthyroidism. Each CDR3 is given with its conserved first and last residue. Each record gives: CDR3 DNA, CDR3 protein, clone size, V gene, D gene, J gene. D genes are given only for firm matches. Clone size is stated in some rows and not others, as once, few, many or a class when expanded.

cdr3_nt: TGTGCCATCAGTGACCCAAGACTGGACAGGGGAAGTTTCACCGGGGAGCTGTTTTTT; cdr3_aa: CAISDPRLDRGSFTGELFF; clone_size: few; v_call: TRBV10-3; d_call: TRBD1; j_call: TRBJ2-2
cdr3_nt: TGTGCCAGCAGTTACGGAGGGGGAAACTATGGCTACACCTTC; cdr3_aa: CASSYGGGNYGYTF; clone_size: many; v_call: TRBV6-5; d_call: -; j_call: TRBJ1-2
cdr3_nt: TGCGCCAGCAGCCAAGATTCCCCAGGGACCTACGAGCAGTACTTC; cdr3_aa: CASSQDSPGTYEQYF; clone_size: -; v_call: TRBV4-1; d_call: -; j_call: TRBJ2-7
cdr3_nt: TGCAGCGTTGACAGGGTCAACACTGAAGCTTTCTTT; cdr3_aa: CSVDRVNTEAFF; clone_size: many; v_call: TRBV29-1; d_call: -; j_call: TRBJ1-1
cdr3_nt: TGTGCCGGATCACTTTCAGGGGCATTGAAGACCCAGTACTTC; cdr3_aa: CAGSLSGALKTQYF; clone_size: -; v_call: TRBV30; d_call: -; j_call: TRBJ2-5
cdr3_nt: TGTGCCAGCAGCTCCCGACGGGGCGGGAGGGTTCCCGGGGAGCTGTTTTTT; cdr3_aa: CASSSRRGGRVPGELFF; clone_size: -; v_call: TRBV11-2; d_call: TRBD2; j_call: TRBJ2-2
cdr3_nt: TGTGCCAGCACCCCATATCGAACAGGGCCTCGGACCGAGCAGTACTTC; cdr3_aa: CASTPYRTGPRTEQYF; clone_size: many; v_call: TRBV28; d_call: -; j_call: TRBJ2-7
cdr3_nt: TGCAGTGCGTACGGGACAGGGAGGGCCTACGAGCAGTACTTC; cdr3_aa: CSAYGTGRAYEQYF; clone_size: many; v_call: TRBV20-1; d_call: TRBD1; j_call: TRBJ2-7
cdr3_nt: TGCAGTGCTAGGCCACAAGGGGGGGTCAATCAGCCCCAGCATTTT; cdr3_aa: CSARPQGGVNQPQHF; clone_size: few; v_call: TRBV20-1; d_call: -; j_call: TRBJ1-5
cdr3_nt: TGCGCCAGCCACAGTCCCGGGACTACCTACACAGATACGCAGTATTTT; cdr3_aa: CASHSPGTTYTDTQYF; clone_size: many; v_call: TRBV5-1; d_call: TRBD2; j_call: TRBJ2-3
cdr3_nt: TGTGCCAGCAGGGCGGACCCCGGGGGGGAGAATGAGCAGTTCTTC; cdr3_aa: CASRADPGGENEQFF; clone_size: many; v_call: TRBV3-1; d_call: TRBD2; j_call: TRBJ2-1
cdr3_nt: TGTGCCACCAGCAAAACTAGTGTCGGGGAGCTGTTTTTT; cdr3_aa: CATSKTSVGELFF; clone_size: many; v_call: TRBV24-1; d_call: -; j_call: TRBJ2-2
cdr3_nt: TGCAGTGCTAGAGGGGGACTAGCGGGAGGTCATGAGCAGTTCTTC; cdr3_aa: CSARGGLAGGHEQFF; clone_size: many; v_call: TRBV20-1; d_call: TRBD2; j_call: TRBJ2-1
cdr3_nt: TGTGCCAGCAGCCAAGGGAAGGCGAGCTCCTACGAGCAGTACTTC; cdr3_aa: CASSQGKASSYEQYF; clone_size: -; v_call: TRBV14; d_call: -; j_call: TRBJ2-7
cdr3_nt: TGCAGTGCGAGGACTAGCGGGATGGGGTACTACAATGAGCAGTTCTTC; cdr3_aa: CSARTSGMGYYNEQFF; clone_size: few; v_call: TRBV20-1; d_call: TRBD2; j_call: TRBJ2-1
cdr3_nt: TGTGCCAGCATTCGGCGGGAGGGGGGCTATGGCTACACCTTC; cdr3_aa: CASIRREGGYGYTF; clone_size: -; v_call: TRBV28; d_call: -; j_call: TRBJ1-2
cdr3_nt: TGCGCCAGCAGCCAACACACTAGCGGGCGGGCCGGGGAGCTGTTTTTT; cdr3_aa: CASSQHTSGRAGELFF; clone_size: -; v_call: TRBV4-1; d_call: TRBD2; j_call: TRBJ2-2
cdr3_nt: TGTGCCAGCAGCGAAAAGAACAGGAACGAGCAGTACTTC; cdr3_aa: CASSEKNRNEQYF; clone_size: many; v_call: TRBV12-3/TRBV12-4; d_call: -; j_call: TRBJ2-7